The 15 T cell receptor beta chains in this list originate from one sample, sequenced in a study of blood T cell repertoires in COVID-19. The data were produced by immunoSEQ multiplex PCR, yet TCRdb's version contains in-frame clones alone and is incomplete. The sample includes nearly 350,000 clones, 87% of them seen just once. Sample: PBMCs or T cells enriched from blood (not recorded which). These TCRs come from a woman aged 25-40 years who had recovered from COVID-19.

This chain joins TRBV18 and TRBJ1-4, with TRBD1 matching over 7 bases. This CDR3 region has 16 residues. Germline lookup yields CDR1 KGHSH and CDR2 LQKENI. The V and J ends lost 4 bases and 0 bases, in that order; junction bases with no gene match: 5. Written as DNA, the CDR3 is TGTGCCAGCTCACTAGGACAGGCCGCAACTAATGAAAAACTGTTTTTT. Amino acid sequence: CASSLGQAATNEKLFF.

The V call is TRBV11-2, the J call TRBJ2-4; D is perhaps TRBD2 (5 bases). Germline-derived CDR1 and CDR2 are SGHAT and FQNNGV. This CDR3 is built from 13 residues. The V end lost 4 bases, the J end lost 8 bases, and 12 bases lay between the germline ends. CDR3 region: CASSSGVKDIQYF. In DNA, the CDR3 is TGTGCCAGCAGCTCCGGGGTTAAGGACATTCAGTACTTC.

The chain carries TRBV19 and TRBJ1-1, with TRBD1 matching 11 bases. J lost 4 bases, V lost 6 bases, and 10 bases had no gene match. This CDR3 is 16 amino acids long. CDR1 is LNHDA and CDR2 is SQIVND in the germline V gene (reference sequence). The CDR3 bases are TGTGCCAGTAGCCTAAGGTCCGGGACAGGGGGCACTGAAGCTTTCTTT. It encodes CASSLRSGTGGTEAFF.

This sequence joins TRBV29-1 and TRBJ1-2, with a possible D match to TRBD1 (5 bases). V shed 0 bases and J shed 1 base, with 9 bases lying between them. The CDR3 runs to 14 residues. Germline V gene lookup returns CDR1 SQVTM and CDR2 ANQGSEA. The CDR3 loop reads CSVEDRGVNYGYTF. CDR3 in DNA: TGCAGCGTTGAAGATCGGGGGGTTAACTATGGCTACACCTTC.

J is TRBJ2-7 and V is TRBV11-2; D is unclear. V was trimmed by 4 bases and J by 6 bases, leaving 10 bases between them. Germline-derived CDR1 and CDR2 are SGHAT and FQNNGV. The CDR3 has 12 amino acids. The CDR3 loop is CASSSLLGEQYF. The CDR3, as DNA: TGTGCCAGCAGCTCCCTCCTCGGCGAGCAGTACTTC.

The chain combines TRBV6-5 with TRBJ1-5, with no clear D. V lost 0 bases to trimming and J lost 5 bases, with 11 bases between them. In germline, CDR1 is MNHEY, CDR2 SVGAGI. The CDR3 is made up of 15 amino acids. The CDR3 coding sequence is TGTGCCAGCAGTTACTCGAGCTCGCGGGATCAGCCCCAGCATTTT. As protein: CASSYSSSRDQPQHF.

J is TRBJ2-3 and V is TRBV7-8; 10 positions match TRBD2. The CDR3 extends over 18 amino acids. The trim removed 4 bases at V and 1 base at J, leaving 11 bases unmatched. Germline V gene lookup returns CDR1 SGHVS and CDR2 FQNEAQ. In nucleotides, the CDR3 is TGTGCCAGCAGCTCGGGACTAGCGATCGAGTTTCGCACAGATACGCAGTATTTT. Residues: CASSSGLAIEFRTDTQYF.

The rearrangement links TRBV7-2 to TRBJ1-2, with D unresolved. The CDR3 loop spans 12 amino acids. Per the germline V gene, CDR1 is SGHTA and CDR2 is FQGNSA. Trimming took off 4 bases at V and 2 bases at J, with 5 bases between the two ends. For the CDR3, the DNA is TGTGCCAGCAGCTCCGAGAACTATGGCTACACCTTC. Its translation is CASSSENYGYTF.

The CDR3 here is CAIRVAGPNTEAFF. CDR3 nucleotide sequence: TGTGCCATCAGGGTGGCGGGGCCGAACACTGAAGCTTTCTTT. This sequence joins TRBV10-3 and TRBJ1-1; a possible D gene is TRBD1 (5 bases). The CDR3 consists of 14 residues. V was shortened by 6 bases and J by 1 base, with 12 bases between the two germline ends. Germline V gene lookup returns CDR1 ENHRY and CDR2 SYGVKD.

The V and J genes are TRBV6-5 and TRBJ2-5, with D perhaps TRBD2 (6 bases). The CDR3 is made up of 13 amino acids. Per germline, CDR1 MNHEY and CDR2 SVGAGI. V was pared by 2 bases and J by 4 bases, with 8 bases between. This chain's CDR3 is CASSYGGLETQYF. CDR3 coding DNA: TGTGCCAGCAGTTACGGGGGGTTAGAGACCCAGTACTTC.

This chain links TRBV28 with TRBJ2-7; D is unresolved. Germline-derived CDR1 and CDR2 are MDHEN and SYDVKM. Trimming removed 2 bases at V and 1 base at J, with 12 bases between. This CDR3 region has 15 residues. The CDR3 DNA sequence: TGTGCCAGCAGTTTAGAGGCCCGGTATTCCTACGAGCAGTACTTC. It translates to CASSLEARYSYEQYF. Complete variable domain (other parts from reference TRBV28 and TRBJ2-7): DVKVTQSSRYLVKRTGEKVFLECVQDMDHENMFWYRQDPGLGLRLIYFSYDVKMKEKGDIPEGYSVSREKKERFSLILESASTNQTSMYLCASSLEARYSYEQYFGPGTRLTVT.

The chain has TRBV6-5 and TRBJ2-7; the D gene is possibly TRBD2 (5 bases). The CDR3 extends over 16 amino acids. Per germline, CDR1 MNHEY and CDR2 SVGAGI. With 0 bases removed from V and 4 bases from J, the gap between germline ends came to 16 bases. Written as DNA, the CDR3 is TGTGCCAGCAGTTACTCGGGCGGGCTTCCGACTTACGAGCAGTACTTC. Translation gives CASSYSGGLPTYEQYF.

Only a few counts were recorded for this clone. The rearrangement links TRBV4-1 to TRBJ2-7, with D perhaps TRBD1 (6 bases). The CDR3 is 14 residues long. Germline-derived CDR1 and CDR2 are MGHRA and YSYEKL. Trimming removed 1 base at V and 4 bases at J, with 11 bases between. CDR3 nucleotide sequence: TGCGCCAGCAGCCAAGTAGGGCAGGGGTACGAGCAGTACTTC. It codes for CASSQVGQGYEQYF.

The chain joins TRBV5-1 to TRBJ2-7, with a weak D call TRBD2 (5 bases). The CDR3 covers 14 residues. In germline, CDR1 is SGHRS, CDR2 YFSETQ. The ends were cut back, 0 bases at V and 2 bases at J, with 9 bases in the middle. CDR3 DNA: TGCGCCAGCAGCTTGGAGAGCGGAACCTACGAGCAGTACTTC. Amino acids: CASSLESGTYEQYF.

The chain has TRBV5-1 and TRBJ2-7, with TRBD1 matching 10 bases. The CDR3 contains 15 residues. V trimming: 2 bases; J trimming: 3 bases; junction bases outside the gene matches: 5. Germline values: CDR1 SGHRS, CDR2 YFSETQ. The CDR3 sequence is CASSLPGQGIYEQYF. CDR3 coding DNA: TGCGCCAGCAGCTTACCGGGACAGGGGATCTACGAGCAGTACTTC.